This T cell receptor (beta chain) was retrieved from a study of T-cell reconstitution after alpha-beta-depleted transplantation in children (TCRdb year 2016). Some background on the complete study: T-cell immune reconstitution after TCRalphabeta/CD19-depleted allogeneic hematopoietic cell transplantation in children was quantitatively tracked in the study by means of TCR repertoire profiling. Study-wide conclusions, independent of this receptor: Over the following months the frequencies of hyperexpanded clones went down, and after one year T-cell counts and TCRbeta diversity were mostly credited to newly produced T cells. Apparently early alphabetaT-cell count recovery about two months after transplant reportedly relied on only several hundred rapidly expanded clones derived from non-depleted graft cells. In some patients, high TCRbeta diversity at day 60 was attributed to recipient T cells and intrathymic progenitors that had survived conditioning.

This clonotype was detected only a few times. Its target antigen remains unknown. Per-nucleotide qualities are absent, and no much larger clonotype sits a single base away. From its cysteine to its phenylalanine, the CDR3 spans 13 amino acids. Of the read, only the CDR3 DNA is kept; its 39 bases are in frame from base 1. Trimming takes 5 bases from V and 5 bases from J, and the germline ends sit 12 bases apart. The germline V gene gives CDR1 as SGHTA and CDR2 as FQGNSA. Library preparation employed PCR. The run used an Illumina HiSeq 2500. To normalize quantification of the TCRbeta repertoire, the TCR libraries were built with molecular barcoding that relied on unique molecular identifiers. TCRdb took the public reads, trimmed them with fastp at Q25, ran MiXCR for clone calling and kept in-frame beta chains. Entries are consolidated by CDR3 protein sequence, retaining the most common genes and DNA. The sample includes about 980,000 distinct CDR3 sequences, with about 29% observed a single time. Jointly, the top ten make up more than 25% of the sample.

Reading the label with the study, this specimen's treatment or condition is: allogeneic hematopoietic cell transplantation with graft depleted of TCRalphabeta T cells and CD19 B cells. TCRalphabeta/CD19-depleted allogeneic hematopoietic cell grafts were given to the transplant recipients, all of whom were children. This sequence uses TRBV7-2 and TRBJ2-5; the D gene lacks a confident call. The sequence came from a boy under two years old who had a stem cell transplant for SCID, so the T cells may come from the graft donor. The sample was PBMCs, mostly from graft donor cells, taken 360 days after TCRalphabeta/CD19-depleted stem cell transplant. The nucleotide sequence reads TGTGCCAGCAGCCGGGTTCTGGAGGAGACCCAGTACTTC. Its protein product is CASSRVLEETQYF.